This T cell receptor beta chain comes out of a study of T-cell reconstitution after alpha-beta-depleted transplantation in children. Preparing the TCRbeta library involved the use of unique molecular identifiers. Via MiXCR, TCRdb re-called the PCR reads, giving one row per CDR3 protein. The table has about 200,000 distinct CDR3 sequences, 6.6% seen once. This clonotype was counted at least ten times. Its cognate antigen is unknown. Overall study results and limits: Reportedly, roughly two months post-transplant, alpha-beta T cells arose from several hundred expanded graft clones. Some patients' high day-60 TCRbeta diversity was attributed to recipient cells surviving conditioning. Among T cells one year after transplant, newly produced cells accounted for most counts and diversity.

CDR3 size: 15 residues. Trimming pared 10 bases from V and 4 bases from J, leaving 21 bases between. This clonotype originated in a boy younger than 10 with acute lymphoblastic leukemia, due to receive a stem cell transplant. The specimen comprised PBMCs, sampled before TCRalphabeta/CD19-depleted stem cell transplant. The rearrangement uses TRBV12-3 or TRBV12-4 and TRBJ2-3, with D perhaps assigned TRBD1 or TRBD2 (5 bases each). In DNA, the CDR3 is TGTGCCATCCCACCCGGGACGTCCGTGTCAGATACGCAGTATTTT. Translated: CAIPPGTSVSDTQYF.